This is a list of T cell receptor beta chains from one sample in a study of blood T cell repertoires in COVID-19. The method was immunoSEQ multiplex PCR; TCRdb's version includes in-frame clones alone and lacks a portion of them. The sample has roughly 430,000 clones; 88% are singletons. Specimen: PBMCs or T cells enriched from blood (not recorded which). The receptor set was obtained from a woman in her late teens or twenties who had been exposed to COVID-19. The CDR3 runs from the conserved cysteine through the conserved F or W. The order of the fields is J gene, D gene, V gene, clone size, CDR3 DNA, CDR3 protein. D genes are given only for firm matches. Clone size is given for some rows only: seen once, a few or many times, or a class if the clone is expanded.

>TRBJ1-6|-|TRBV11-2|-
TGTGCCAGCAGCATGGGAGGGACCCTCCACTTT
CASSMGGTLHF
>TRBJ2-7|TRBD2|TRBV6-5|-
TGTGCCAGCAGTTACGTAGGGCGGGGGTACGAGCAGTACTTC
CASSYVGRGYEQYF
>TRBJ2-7|-|TRBV7-6|-
TGTGCCAGCAGCTTGGAGGGCCCCTACGAGCAGTACTTC
CASSLEGPYEQYF
>TRBJ1-2|TRBD1|TRBV18|-
TGTGCCAGCTCACCTTTGGGACAGGGGCTCGGCTACACCTTC
CASSPLGQGLGYTF
>TRBJ1-2|TRBD1|TRBV6-5|-
TGTGCCAGCAGTTCGGGGACAGGGCCCAACTATGGCTACACCTTC
CASSSGTGPNYGYTF
>TRBJ2-1|-|TRBV2|-
TGTGCCAGCAGTCCCGAACGGACTACTGGATCCAATGAGCAGTTCTTC
CASSPERTTGSNEQFF
>TRBJ2-2|TRBD2|TRBV6-5|-
TGTGCCAGCACCATAGCGGGCACCCGGGAGCTGTTTTTT
CASTIAGTRELFF
>TRBJ2-5|TRBD2|TRBV11-3|-
TGTGCCAGCAGCTTAGACGGGGGGGGCCAAGAGACCCAGTACTTC
CASSLDGGGQETQYF
>TRBJ1-5|-|TRBV7-9|-
TGTGCCAGCAGCTTAGGGGGCAAACAGCCCCAGCATTTT
CASSLGGKQPQHF
>TRBJ2-1|TRBD2|TRBV5-5|-
TGTGCCAGCAGCTTAACGCGGGAGCCCCACAATGAGCAGTTCTTC
CASSLTREPHNEQFF
>TRBJ2-2|TRBD1|TRBV13|-
TGTGCCAGCAGCCCGGGGGTACAGGGGGCGACCGGGGAGCTGTTTTTT
CASSPGVQGATGELFF
>TRBJ1-5|-|TRBV19|-
TGTGCCAGTAGTCCAACCGGACAGCGCAATCAGCCCCAGCATTTT
CASSPTGQRNQPQHF
>TRBJ2-5|TRBD2|TRBV2|-
TGTGCCAGCAGTTTAAGCGGGGGACAAGAGACCCAGTACTTC
CASSLSGGQETQYF
>TRBJ2-1|TRBD2|TRBV7-9|-
TGTGCCAGCAGCCCGCGGCCGGGACTAGCGGGGGGTCTCAATGAGCAGTTCTTC
CASSPRPGLAGGLNEQFF
>TRBJ2-1|TRBD2|TRBV6-2/TRBV6-3|-
TGTGCCAGCAGTTACTGGCTAGCGGGGGAAAGGTCCTACAATGAGCAGTTCTTC
CASSYWLAGERSYNEQFF
>TRBJ2-2|TRBD1|TRBV6-5|-
TGTGCCAGCAGTTACTCGGGACAGGCTACACGGGAGCTGTTTTTT
CASSYSGQATRELFF
>TRBJ2-3|TRBD1|TRBV18|-
TGTGCCAGCTCACCTGTAATAGGCCGGGACAGGGAAGATACGCAGTATTTT
CASSPVIGRDREDTQYF
>TRBJ1-4|TRBD1|TRBV7-9|-
TGTGCCAGCAGCTTACGGGACAGGCTTAATGAAAAACTGTTTTTT
CASSLRDRLNEKLFF
>TRBJ1-2|-|TRBV4-3|-
TGCGCCAGCAGCCAAGTCCCCGGATGGGGCCTCAGTGGCTACACCTTC
CASSQVPGWGLSGYTF
>TRBJ1-5|-|TRBV4-1|-
TGCGCCAGCAGCCAAGTCCAGGGAAATTATCAGCCCCAGCATTTT
CASSQVQGNYQPQHF
>TRBJ1-2|-|TRBV28|-
TGTGCCAGCAGTTTGCGGACAGCTTTATATGGCTACACCTTC
CASSLRTALYGYTF
>TRBJ1-1|-|TRBV7-6|-
TGTGCCAGCAGCCCCATGGACTCGCACCGCAACACTGAAGCTTTCTTT
CASSPMDSHRNTEAFF
>TRBJ2-7|TRBD2|TRBV5-1|once
TGCGCCAGCAGCCCCACTAGCGGGGTCTCCTACGAGCAGTACTTC
CASSPTSGVSYEQYF
>TRBJ2-7|-|TRBV3-1/TRBV3-2|-
TGTGCCAGCAGCCAAGAAGAGCGTGTCTACGAGCAGTACTTC
CASSQEERVYEQYF
>TRBJ1-4|TRBD1|TRBV19|-
TGTGCCAGTAGGGGACAGTTCGGATACGAAAAACTGTTTTTT
CASRGQFGYEKLFF